This T cell receptor beta chain was captured by sequencing in a study of cytomegalovirus exposure and HLA in healthy donors. Whole-study findings and limits: Reports credit the classifier with highly specific, highly sensitive diagnosis of cytomegalovirus status. According to an earlier analysis, most TCR beta V segments yielded productive rearrangements about 87% or about 30% of the time. In a later analysis, productive TCRs from donors in an Asian-associated ancestry cluster reportedly carried fewer N-insertions than the cohort mean.

Germline values: CDR1 SNHLY, CDR2 FYNNEI. The J segment lost 9 bases and the V segment lost 6 bases, leaving 5 bases of the junction unmatched. The CDR3 extends over 15 amino acids. PCR was performed using 60 Vbeta and 13 Jbeta primers. The data were produced by immunoSEQ multiplex PCR, yet TCRdb's version contains in-frame clones alone and is incomplete. This sample has approximately 170,000 clones, with around 80% found just once. Comment on this clone: Its antigen is not identified.

The sequenced sample consisted of PBMCs. The V call is TRBV2, the J call TRBJ2-1, with 16 bases fitting TRBD2. The clonotype comes from a woman between 45 and 65 years old in good health and CMV-seropositive. For the CDR3, the DNA is TGTGCCAGCAGGCTAGGGACTAGCGGGAGGGTTGAGCAGTTCTTC. As protein: CASRLGTSGRVEQFF.